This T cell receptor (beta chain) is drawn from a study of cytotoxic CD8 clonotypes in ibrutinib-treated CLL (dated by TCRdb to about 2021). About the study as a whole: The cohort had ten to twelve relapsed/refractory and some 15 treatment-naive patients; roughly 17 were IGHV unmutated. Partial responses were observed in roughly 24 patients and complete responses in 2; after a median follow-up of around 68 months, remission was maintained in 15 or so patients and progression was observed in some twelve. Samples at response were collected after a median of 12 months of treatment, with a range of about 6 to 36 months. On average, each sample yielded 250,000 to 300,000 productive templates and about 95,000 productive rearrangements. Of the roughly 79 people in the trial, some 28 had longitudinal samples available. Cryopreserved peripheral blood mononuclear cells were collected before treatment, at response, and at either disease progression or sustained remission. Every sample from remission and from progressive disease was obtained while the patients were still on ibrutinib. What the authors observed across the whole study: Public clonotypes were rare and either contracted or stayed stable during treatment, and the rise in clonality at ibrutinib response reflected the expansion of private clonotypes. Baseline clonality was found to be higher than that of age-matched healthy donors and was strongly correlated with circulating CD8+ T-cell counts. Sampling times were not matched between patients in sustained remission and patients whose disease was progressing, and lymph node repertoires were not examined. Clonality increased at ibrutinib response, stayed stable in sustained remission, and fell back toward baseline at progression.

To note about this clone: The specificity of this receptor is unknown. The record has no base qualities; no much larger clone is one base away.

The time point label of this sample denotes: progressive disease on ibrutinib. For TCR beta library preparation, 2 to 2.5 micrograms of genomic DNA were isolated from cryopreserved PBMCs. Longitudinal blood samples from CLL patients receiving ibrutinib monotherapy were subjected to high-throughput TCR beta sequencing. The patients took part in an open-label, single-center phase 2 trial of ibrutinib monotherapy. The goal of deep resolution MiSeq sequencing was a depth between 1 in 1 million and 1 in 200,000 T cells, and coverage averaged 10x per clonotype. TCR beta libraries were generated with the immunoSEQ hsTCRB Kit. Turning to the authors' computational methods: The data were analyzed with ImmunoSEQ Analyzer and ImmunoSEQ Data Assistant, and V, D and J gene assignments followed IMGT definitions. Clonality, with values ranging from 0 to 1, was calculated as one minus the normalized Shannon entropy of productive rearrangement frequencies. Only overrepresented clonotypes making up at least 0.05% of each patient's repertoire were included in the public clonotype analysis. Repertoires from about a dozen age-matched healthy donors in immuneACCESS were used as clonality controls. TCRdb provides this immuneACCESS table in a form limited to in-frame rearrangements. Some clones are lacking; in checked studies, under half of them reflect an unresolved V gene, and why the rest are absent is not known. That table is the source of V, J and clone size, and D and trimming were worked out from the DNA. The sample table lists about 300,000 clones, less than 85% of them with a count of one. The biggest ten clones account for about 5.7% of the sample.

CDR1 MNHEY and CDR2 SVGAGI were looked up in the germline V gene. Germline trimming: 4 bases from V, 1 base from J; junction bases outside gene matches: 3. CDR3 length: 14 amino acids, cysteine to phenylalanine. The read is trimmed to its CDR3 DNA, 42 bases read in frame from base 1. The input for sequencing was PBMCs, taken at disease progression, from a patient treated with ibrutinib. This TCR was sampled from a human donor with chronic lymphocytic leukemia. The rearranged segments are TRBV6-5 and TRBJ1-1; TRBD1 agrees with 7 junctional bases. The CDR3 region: CASSWTGGNTEAFF. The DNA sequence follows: TGTGCCAGCAGTTGGACAGGAGGGAACACTGAAGCTTTCTTT.